The rows below give T cell receptor beta chains drawn from one sample of a study of CD8+ T cells in alopecia areata. Assay: immunoSEQ multiplex PCR; the TCRdb copy retains only in-frame clones and omits some. The sample includes roughly 120,000 clones, roughly three fifths of them seen just once. The sequenced sample was CD8+ T cells sorted from blood, obtained at week 24, from a patient treated with tofacitinib. The receptors stem from a human donor with alopecia areata. CDR3s include the opening cysteine and the closing phenylalanine or tryptophan. A D gene is named only where the DNA matches it firmly. Clone size, where shown, is once, few, many, or a class for clones that have expanded.

CDR3nt,CDR3aa,j_gene,v_gene,abundance,d_gene
TGCGCCAGCAGCCAAGTACGGTGGGATTCACCCCTCCACTTT,CASSQVRWDSPLHF,TRBJ1-6,TRBV4-3,.,.
TGTGCCAGCAGCCTGGACAGGGAGGTCGTCGAGCAGTACTTC,CASSLDREVVEQYF,TRBJ2-7,TRBV13,.,TRBD1
TGCAGTGCTAGGGGAGGCTATGGCTACACCTTC,CSARGGYGYTF,TRBJ1-2,TRBV20-1,.,.
TGTGCCAGCAGCTTAATGGGGAATGGCTACACCTTC,CASSLMGNGYTF,TRBJ1-2,TRBV7-9,once,.
TGTGCCAGCAGCTTAGGGGAGAACACTGAAGCTTTCTTT,CASSLGENTEAFF,TRBJ1-1,TRBV13,.,.
TGTGCCAGCAGCTGGGCACCTTCCTACGAGCAGTACTTC,CASSWAPSYEQYF,TRBJ2-7,TRBV5-4,.,.
TGTGCCAGCAGCTGGGACGTCGGTCTGAACACTGAAGCTTTCTTT,CASSWDVGLNTEAFF,TRBJ1-1,TRBV27,few,.
TGTGCCAGCGACCGCTGGACGGTGGGGCAGTTCACTGAAGCTTTCTTT,CASDRWTVGQFTEAFF,TRBJ1-1,TRBV2,.,.
TGTGCCAGCAGTTACTCGATTGGAAAACACTATGGCTACACCTTC,CASSYSIGKHYGYTF,TRBJ1-2,TRBV6-6,.,.
TGCGCCAGCAGCTTGGATTTGGACGGTGCCTATGGCTACACCTTC,CASSLDLDGAYGYTF,TRBJ1-2,TRBV5-1,.,.
TGTGGGGGAAAAACGTACCCTGAAGCTTTCTTT,CGGKTYPEAFF,TRBJ1-1,TRBV6-1,.,.
TGTGCCAGCTCGGGATGGCGGAGTAGGGAGACCCAGTACTTC,CASSGWRSRETQYF,TRBJ2-5,TRBV27,once,.
TGTGCCAGCAGCTTAGGGGTACTAGCGGCTCAAGAGACCCAGTACTTC,CASSLGVLAAQETQYF,TRBJ2-5,TRBV11-2,few,TRBD2
TGCGCCAGCAGCCAATTAAGAAACACCGGGGAGCTGTTTTTT,CASSQLRNTGELFF,TRBJ2-2,TRBV5-1,.,.
TGTGCCAGCCGTGACAGCAGCTCCTACGAGCAGTACTTC,CASRDSSSYEQYF,TRBJ2-7,TRBV27,.,.
TGCAGCGTTGAAGAATCTGGACAGGGAGTTTACGAGCAGTACTTC,CSVEESGQGVYEQYF,TRBJ2-7,TRBV29-1,few,TRBD1
TGTGCCAGCAGCTCCCGACAGGAGCAGGGAGAGACCCAGTACTTC,CASSSRQEQGETQYF,TRBJ2-5,TRBV7-8,.,.
TGTGCCAGCAGTCCCCTCATAAGCTACGAGCAGTACTTC,CASSPLISYEQYF,TRBJ2-7,TRBV6-5,.,.
TGTGCCAGCCTAGAGGGGGCCGCTTCACCCCTCCACTTT,CASLEGAASPLHF,TRBJ1-6,TRBV19,medium-sized,TRBD1
TGCGCCAGCAGCTTGGCCCAGGGGGGCCCAAACAATGAGCAGTTCTTC,CASSLAQGGPNNEQFF,TRBJ2-1,TRBV5-1,.,.
TGTGCCAGCAGCCCCCGATCCAGGGGAGAGCAGTACTTC,CASSPRSRGEQYF,TRBJ2-7,TRBV7-8,.,.
TGTGCCAGCAGTTTAGGGAGACTCACCTACGAGCAGTACTTC,CASSLGRLTYEQYF,TRBJ2-7,TRBV27,.,.
TGTGCCAGCTCACGGGACAGGGCTGAGCCGTACAATGAGCAGTTCTTC,CASSRDRAEPYNEQFF,TRBJ2-1,TRBV18,.,TRBD1
TGCGCCAGCAGCAGGGACAGGGCAGAGACCCAGTACTTC,CASSRDRAETQYF,TRBJ2-5,TRBV5-1,.,TRBD1
TGTGCCAGTAGTATGGGAGACTCTGAAGCTTTCTTT,CASSMGDSEAFF,TRBJ1-1,TRBV19,.,.
TGTGCCAGCAGTGGGGGGCCTCAAGCTTTCTTT,CASSGGPQAFF,TRBJ1-1,TRBV25-1,.,.
TGTGCCAGCAGCTCCCGGGACAAATCTGGGGCCAACGTCCTGACTTTC,CASSSRDKSGANVLTF,TRBJ2-6,TRBV11-2,.,.
TGTGCCTGGAGTGTAACAGGCAGCTCCTACGAGCAGTACTTC,CAWSVTGSSYEQYF,TRBJ2-7,TRBV30,.,.